The 4 T cell receptor beta chains in this list originate from one sample, sequenced in a study of blood T cell repertoires in COVID-19. The repertoire was sequenced with immunoSEQ multiplex PCR; TCRdb's copy has only in-frame clones and lacks some. The sample lists roughly 340,000 clones; around 92% were seen once. Specimen: peripheral blood. These TCRs come from a woman aged 25-40 years with COVID-19, enrolled during active disease.

The chain recombines TRBV6-2 or TRBV6-3 with TRBJ2-7; the match to TRBD2 covers 14 bases. The CDR3 totals 14 residues. Trimming cost V 4 bases and J 5 bases; bases outside gene matches: 1. Looked up from germline, CDR1 is MNHEY and CDR2 is SVGEGT. In nucleotides, the CDR3 is TGTGCCAGCAGTTGGGGACTAGCGGGGGACGAGCAGTACTTC. Protein product: CASSWGLAGDEQYF.

The chain carries TRBV5-5 and TRBJ2-5, with D possibly TRBD2 on 6 matching bases. CDR3 size: 14 residues. The germline V gene encodes CDR1 SGHKS and CDR2 YYEKEE (reference sequence). V shed 4 bases and J shed 2 bases, with 12 bases lying between them. Here the CDR3 reads CASSRTGVQETQYF. Written as DNA, the CDR3 is TGTGCCAGCAGCCGTACGGGGGTTCAAGAGACCCAGTACTTC.

The V and J genes are TRBV6-5 and TRBJ1-2; possibly TRBD1 for D (5 bases). This CDR3 comprises 13 residues. CDR1 MNHEY and CDR2 SVGAGI come from the germline V gene. Trimming shortened V by 7 bases and J by 3 bases, and 12 bases separated the two germline ends. The CDR3 DNA follows: TGTGCCAGCACTGGGGCCCGCTACTATGGCTACACCTTC. Protein: CASTGARYYGYTF.

The chain carries TRBV6-1 and TRBJ2-7, with D possibly matching TRBD2 (5 bases). The length of the CDR3 is 15 residues. The germline V and J ends were trimmed by 1 base and 8 bases, with 18 bases remaining between them. The germline CDR1 and CDR2 sequences are MNHNS and SASEGT. The DNA of the CDR3 is TGTGCCAGCAGTGAAGGAGGGCGGCTGTCCTTGCAGCAGTACTTC. This codes for CASSEGGRLSLQQYF.